This record concerns one T cell receptor (beta chain) sequence. Participants were aged about 18 to 100 years from 20 to 30 US areas. Participant-given clinical history determined each cohort assignment. Authors' data handling: Amplification with reference gene primers provided the estimates of nucleated cell counts. Here immunoSEQ multiplex PCR was the method, and the copy in TCRdb shows in-frame clones only, minus some. V and J calls and clone size are given by that table; D and trimming were obtained from the DNA. The sample includes hundreds of thousands of clones, around 86% of them seen just once. The CDR3 runs to 19 residues. Germline loops: CDR1 SGDLS, CDR2 YYNGEE. V shed 3 bases, J shed 1 base, and the junction held 9 bases outside the gene matches. This sample is drawn from a study of blood T cell repertoires in COVID-19. Study context: Collection of acute and convalescent COVID-19 samples took place in the United States, Italy and Spain.

The sequence was collected from a middle-aged woman with acute COVID-19. Sequenced: PBMCs or T cells enriched from blood (not recorded which). The chain uses TRBV9 and TRBJ2-4; TRBD2 matches at 14 bases. The DNA of the CDR3 is TGTGCCAGCAGCGGTCCGGGACTAGCGGGAGAAGGTGCCAAAAACATTCAGTACTTC. Its translation: CASSGPGLAGEGAKNIQYF.